The entry below gives a single T cell receptor (beta chain) sequence along with its context. Antigen: not known. The CDR3 length is 15 residues. Trimming took 2 bases from V and 4 from J, leaving 13 bases between them. In germline, CDR1 is SGHRS, CDR2 YFSETQ. These data come from a study of cytomegalovirus exposure and HLA in healthy donors. Regarding the study as a whole: In a later analysis, about 17,000 TCR beta sequences were associated with HLA alleles at 0.05 false discovery rate. Later analysis demonstrated an association between a missense DCLRE1C variant and TCR beta V- and J-gene trimming. Among the CMV-associated chains, a few were confirmed in vitro as specific for CMV antigens.

The PCR employed 60 Vbeta primers together with 13 Jbeta primers. The data were produced by immunoSEQ multiplex PCR, yet TCRdb's version contains in-frame clones alone and is incomplete. The sample contains roughly 140,000 clones, roughly 87% of which appear only once. This chain uses TRBV5-1 with TRBJ1-3; no clear D gene. Sequenced input: PBMCs. The receptor was isolated from a man aged 25-45 years in good health and CMV-seropositive. The CDR3 protein is CASSFNSASGNTIYF. CDR3 DNA sequence: TGCGCCAGCAGCTTTAACAGTGCTTCGGGAAACACCATATATTTT.